Shown below are 20 T cell receptor beta chains from a single sample sequenced in a study of vaccination effects on CD4 cells after COVID-19. These receptors have no known antigen. Using immunoSEQ multiplex PCR, the repertoire was profiled, and TCRdb retains in-frame clones only, with some absent. The sample contains 55,000 or so clones, more than 75% of which appear only once. With the ViraFEST assay, the study expanded antigen-specific CD4+ T cells using viral peptide pools, then sequenced them. It was after 10 days of culture that CD4+ T cells were isolated. Documented for the person is a PCR-confirmed SARS-CoV-2 infection occurring between March and December 2020. This specimen consisted of CD4+ T cells from PBMCs cultured with HIV peptides, obtained before COVID-19 vaccination. Subset given: HIV-1 Nef peptide pool negative control/reference culture. These receptors originate from a human donor who had a prior SARS-CoV-2 infection.

The chain uses TRBV7-3 and TRBJ2-7, with D uncertain. The CDR3 spans 13 residues. Deletions cut 5 bases from V and 5 bases from J, with 13 bases between. Germline V gives CDR1 SGHTA, CDR2 FQGTGA. The CDR3 here is CASSPGLSNEQYF. CDR3 nucleotides: TGTGCCAGCAGCCCCGGGCTTTCTAACGAGCAGTACTTC.

The chain joins TRBV9 to TRBJ2-5; 15 bases are a match to TRBD2. V was pared by 4 bases and J by 4 bases, with 8 bases of the junction left unmatched. CDR1 SGDLS and CDR2 YYNGEE come from the germline V gene. There are 17 residues in the CDR3. CDR3 residues: CASSQGLAGGVGETQYF. CDR3 in DNA: TGTGCCAGCAGCCAAGGACTAGCGGGAGGGGTCGGAGAGACCCAGTACTTC.

This clone was recorded only once. The V gene is TRBV6-1, the J gene TRBJ2-7; D call uncertain. Germline V gives CDR1 MNHNS, CDR2 SASEGT. The CDR3 runs to 13 residues. V was cut by 2 bases and J by 2 bases, with 7 bases left in between. CDR3 sequence: CASSELRAYEQYF. The CDR3 DNA reads TGTGCCAGCAGTGAATTAAGGGCCTACGAGCAGTACTTC.

This clone was seen only once. V is TRBV9 and J is TRBJ2-3; 10 bases are a match to TRBD1. Germline values: CDR1 SGDLS, CDR2 YYNGEE. V shed 0 bases, J shed 1 base, and the junction held 2 bases outside the gene matches. The length of the CDR3 is 16 residues. The CDR3 region is CASSVAGTGGTDTQYF. For the CDR3, the DNA is TGTGCCAGCAGCGTAGCCGGGACAGGGGGCACAGATACGCAGTATTTT.

The chain joins TRBV18 to TRBJ1-2, with 7 nucleotides matching TRBD1. Germline CDR1 and CDR2: KGHSH and LQKENI. CDR3 length: 15 amino acids. The J segment lost 3 bases and the V segment lost 4 bases, leaving 8 bases of the junction unmatched. CDR3 sequence: CASSLDRVNYYGYTF. The DNA for the CDR3 is TGTGCCAGCTCACTAGACAGGGTGAACTACTATGGCTACACCTTC.

The rearrangement joins TRBV7-8 to TRBJ1-2; TRBD1 matches 10 bases. The junction had 12 bases not matched to a gene; V was cut back by 2 bases and J by 3 bases. This CDR3 spans 18 amino acids. Germline V CDR1 and CDR2: SGHVS, FQNEAQ. The CDR3 DNA is TGTGCCAGCAGCTTAAATAGGACAGGGGGTGGCGGTGACTATGGCTACACCTTC. It is translated as CASSLNRTGGGGDYGYTF.

This sequence joins TRBV30 and TRBJ2-1, with 11 positions matching TRBD2. V trimming: 5 bases; J trimming: 4 bases; junction bases outside the gene matches: 7. In germline, CDR1 is GTSNPN, CDR2 SVGIG (reference sequence). The CDR3 loop spans 15 amino acids. CDR3 coding DNA: TGTGCCTGGGAAGGGACTAGCGGATATTACAATGAGCAGTTCTTC. This encodes CAWEGTSGYYNEQFF.

This clone has just a few counts. V usage is TRBV30 and J usage is TRBJ1-4; D is unresolved. Trimming cost V 5 bases and J 4 bases, with 11 bases left between them. CDR3 length: 13 residues. Germline values: CDR1 GTSNPN, CDR2 SVGIG (reference sequence). CDR3 region: CAWDQSHNEKLFF. The CDR3 DNA is TGTGCCTGGGACCAAAGCCATAATGAAAAACTGTTTTTT.

This clone came up a few times. The chain couples TRBV19 to TRBJ2-3, with a possible D match to TRBD2 (6 bases). Germline assignment: CDR1 LNHDA and CDR2 SQIVND (reference sequence). Trimming took off 9 bases at V and 4 bases at J, with 20 bases between the two ends. This CDR3 spans 15 amino acids. CDR3 residues: CASRRGPQSADTQYF. The CDR3 coding sequence is TGTGCCAGCCGGCGGGGTCCCCAGAGCGCAGATACGCAGTATTTT.

This clone has only a few counts. The junction does not match germline at one end; this may be a read error. This chain connects TRBV12-5 to TRBJ1-5; 8 bases align to TRBD1. Germline V gene lookup returns CDR1 LGHNT and CDR2 FRNRAP. The CDR3 length is 12 residues. The CDR3 spells CASGSLPGQVDF. CDR3 DNA: TGTGCTAGTGGTTCGCTCCCGGGACAGGTCGATTTT. Full variable domain (remainder filled in from reference TRBV12-5 and TRBJ1-5): DARVTQTPRHKVTEMGQEVTMRCQPILGHNTVFWYRQTMMQGLELLAYFRNRAPLDDSGMPKDRFSAEMPDATLATLKIQPSEPRDSAVYFCASGSLPGQVDFGDGTRLSIL.

This chain uses TRBV7-9 with TRBJ2-4; perhaps TRBD2 as D (6 bases). The CDR3 has 16 amino acids. Trimming removed 1 base from V and 0 bases from J, with 10 bases in between. CDR1 is SEHNR, CDR2 FQNEAQ, per germline (reference sequence). CDR3 DNA sequence: TGTGCCAGCAGCTTAGAGTCGGGGGTAGCCAAAAACATTCAGTACTTC. Translating it yields CASSLESGVAKNIQYF.

This sequence joins TRBV20-1 and TRBJ2-5; tentatively, D is TRBD2 (5 bases). Germline V gene data show CDR1 as DFQATT and CDR2 as SNEGSKA (reference sequence). V lost 3 bases to trimming and J lost 7 bases, with 21 bases between them. This CDR3 contains 15 residues. DNA for the CDR3: TGCAGTGCTAGTCCCGCGGAGAGGGTAAAGGGGACCCAGTACTTC. Its translation: CSASPAERVKGTQYF.

The CDR3 spells CASSVGTRVWAGELFF. CDR3 DNA sequence: TGTGCCAGCAGCGTTGGGACTAGGGTTTGGGCCGGGGAGCTGTTTTTT. The chain carries TRBV9 and TRBJ2-2; 8 nucleotides align to TRBD2. The J segment lost 6 bases and the V segment lost 2 bases, leaving 9 bases of the junction unmatched. Germline loops: CDR1 SGDLS, CDR2 YYNGEE. The CDR3 is made up of 16 amino acids.

CDR3 coding DNA: TGTGCCAGCAGTTACGAAGCAGCTATGAACACTGAAGCTTTCTTT. This encodes CASSYEAAMNTEAFF. The chain is built from TRBV6-5 and TRBJ1-1, with unresolved D. This CDR3 is 15 amino acids long. V lost 2 bases, J lost 0 bases, and 10 bases lay in between. Germline V gene sequence: CDR1 MNHEY, CDR2 SVGAGI.

V gene TRBV18 combines with J gene TRBJ1-2, with no clear D. The CDR3 extends over 13 amino acids. Per the germline V gene, CDR1 is KGHSH and CDR2 is LQKENI. V lost 5 bases to trimming and J lost 2 bases, with 9 bases between them. The CDR3 region is CASSGGTNYGYTF. The CDR3 DNA reads as TGTGCCAGCTCAGGAGGAACCAACTATGGCTACACCTTC.

The chain joins TRBV5-6 to TRBJ2-7; weak D call: TRBD2 (5 bases). The germline gives CDR1 SGHDT, CDR2 YYEEEE. V was pared by 4 bases and J by 11 bases, with 25 bases between. The CDR3 length is 15 residues. The CDR3 region is CASSNGPGLYPGEYF. Here the CDR3 DNA reads TGTGCCAGCAGCAATGGACCGGGATTATACCCTGGGGAGTACTTC.

This chain links TRBV30 with TRBJ2-7, with D possibly matching TRBD2 (6 bases). V lost 4 bases to trimming and J lost 0 bases, with 13 bases between them. CDR3 length: 14 amino acids. CDR1 GTSNPN and CDR2 SVGIG come from the germline V gene (reference sequence). CDR3 amino acids: CAWMLAGSSYEQYF. The CDR3 DNA sequence: TGTGCCTGGATGTTGGCGGGGAGCTCCTACGAGCAGTACTTC.

CDR3 in amino acids: CASGTTDTQYF. The CDR3 bases are TGTGCCAGCGGGACTACAGATACGCAGTATTTT. The V call is TRBV10-3, the J call TRBJ2-3, with a tentative D call TRBD2 (6 bases). Germline values: CDR1 ENHRY, CDR2 SYGVKD. V shed 10 bases and J shed 3 bases, with 8 bases lying between them. There are 11 residues in the CDR3.

The gene calls are TRBV5-6 and TRBJ1-5; the match to TRBD1 covers 8 bases. Trimming cost V 2 bases and J 6 bases; bases outside gene matches: 7. The CDR3 has 15 residues. Germline V gene sequence: CDR1 SGHDT, CDR2 YYEEEE. This CDR3 is CASSLRTGQGQPQHF. CDR3 coding DNA: TGTGCCAGCAGCTTACGGACAGGGCAAGGTCAGCCCCAGCATTTT.

The V and J genes are TRBV7-9 and TRBJ2-3, with 8 bases identical to TRBD2. Germline V gene data show CDR1 as SEHNR and CDR2 as FQNEAQ (reference sequence). J gave up 3 bases and V 2 bases, and 10 bases lay outside the gene matches. The CDR3 is 17 amino acids. The CDR3 DNA follows: TGTGCCAGCAGCTTACGGACTAGCCTTAAGGTAACAGATACGCAGTATTTT. This sequence encodes CASSLRTSLKVTDTQYF.